This T cell receptor (beta chain) appears in the sequencing data of a study of cytomegalovirus exposure and HLA in healthy donors. The CDR3 is made up of 16 amino acids. V was pared by 0 bases and J by 4 bases, with 3 bases of the junction left unmatched. Germline values: CDR1 SGHAT, CDR2 FQDESV (reference sequence). Primers included in the PCR were 60 Vbeta and 13 Jbeta primers. The method was immunoSEQ multiplex PCR; TCRdb's version includes in-frame clones alone and lacks a portion of them. The sample totals around 200,000 clones. The chain uses TRBV11-1 and TRBJ2-3; 11 bases are shared with TRBD2. Sequencing used PBMCs. This TCR was sampled from a girl between 2 and 10 years old in good health and CMV-seropositive. The CDR3 spells CASSLALAGGADTQYF. The CDR3 bases are TGTGCCAGCAGCTTAGCTCTAGCGGGAGGCGCAGATACGCAGTATTTT.